This TCR beta chain was retrieved from a study of beta chain features in type 1 diabetes. Study information: Healthy donors and patients had similar age, gender and cell yields. In all, some 100,000,000 sorted cells from all samples were analyzed.

CDR3 length: 20 amino acids. With V trimmed by 2 bases and J by 0 bases, 12 bases remained unmatched. Per the germline V gene, CDR1 is MNHEY and CDR2 is SMNVEV (reference sequence). The study reverse transcribed the entire isolated RNA, so it sequenced expressed TCRB transcripts. Clones were sequenced by immunoSEQ multiplex PCR, and TCRdb holds only the in-frame ones, with some missing. The sample consists of 680,000 or so clones, roughly a sixth of them appearing once. The gene calls are TRBV27 and TRBJ1-6, with 8 nucleotides matching TRBD1. This TCR was recovered from a man aged 18-30 years in good health. The source material was naive CD4+ T cells from blood. CDR3 region: CASSLRSGTGASSYNSPLHF. CDR3 in DNA: TGTGCCAGCAGTTTAAGGTCCGGGACAGGTGCCAGCTCCTATAATTCACCCCTCCACTTT.